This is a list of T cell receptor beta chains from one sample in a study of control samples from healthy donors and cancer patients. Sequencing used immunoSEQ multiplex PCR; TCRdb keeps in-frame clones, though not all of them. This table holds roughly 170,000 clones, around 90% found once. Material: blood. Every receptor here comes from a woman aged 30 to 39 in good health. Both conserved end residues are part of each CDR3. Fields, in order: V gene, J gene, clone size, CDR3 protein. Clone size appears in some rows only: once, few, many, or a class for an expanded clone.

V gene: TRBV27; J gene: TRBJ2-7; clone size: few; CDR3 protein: CASSRNSYEQYF
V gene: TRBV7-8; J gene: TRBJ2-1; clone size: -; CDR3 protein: CASSSHGASVYNEQFF
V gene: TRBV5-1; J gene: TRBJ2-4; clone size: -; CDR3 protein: CASSPTGTMKNIQYF
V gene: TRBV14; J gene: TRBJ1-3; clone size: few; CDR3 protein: CASSPPGGWTGNTIYF
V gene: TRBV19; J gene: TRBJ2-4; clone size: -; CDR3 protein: CASSILEAGGAKNIQYF
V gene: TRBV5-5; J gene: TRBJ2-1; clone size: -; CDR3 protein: CASSLTGAQFF
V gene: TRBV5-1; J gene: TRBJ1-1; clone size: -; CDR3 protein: CASSLAWGNTEAFF
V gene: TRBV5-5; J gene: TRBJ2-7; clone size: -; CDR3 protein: CASSPGHLALEQYF
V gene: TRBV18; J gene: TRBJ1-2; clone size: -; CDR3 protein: CASSPLAPGSANYGYTF
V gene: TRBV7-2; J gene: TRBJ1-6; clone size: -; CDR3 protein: CASSLGTGKGNSPLHF
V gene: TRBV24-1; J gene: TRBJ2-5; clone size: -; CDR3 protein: CATSESTFQETQYF
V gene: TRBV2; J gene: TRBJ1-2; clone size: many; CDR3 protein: CASSPGPTNYGYTF
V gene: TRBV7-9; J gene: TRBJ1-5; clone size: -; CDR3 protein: CASSLGQGSNQPQHF
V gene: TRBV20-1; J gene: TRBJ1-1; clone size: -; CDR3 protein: CSLDRGTEAFF
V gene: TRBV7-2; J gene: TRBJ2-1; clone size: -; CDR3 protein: CASSLAGRGTQNEQFF
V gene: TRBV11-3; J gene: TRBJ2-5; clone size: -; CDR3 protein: CASSRGPQETQYF
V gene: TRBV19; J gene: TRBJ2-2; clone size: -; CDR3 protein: CASSIDDAGTGELFF
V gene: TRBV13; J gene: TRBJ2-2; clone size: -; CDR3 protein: CASSLKGQGNTGELFF
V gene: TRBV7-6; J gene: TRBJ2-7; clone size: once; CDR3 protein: CASSSSGTGGRWAAKQYF
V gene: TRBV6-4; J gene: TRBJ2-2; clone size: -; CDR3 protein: CASKGTANTGELFF
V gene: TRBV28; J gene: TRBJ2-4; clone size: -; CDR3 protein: CASSLVDSKNIQYF
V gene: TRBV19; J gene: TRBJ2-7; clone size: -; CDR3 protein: CASSRALLYEQYF
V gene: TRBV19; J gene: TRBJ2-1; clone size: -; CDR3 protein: CASSIGGGEQFF
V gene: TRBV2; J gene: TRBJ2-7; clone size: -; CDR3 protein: CASKPPRTSGRVSYEQYF
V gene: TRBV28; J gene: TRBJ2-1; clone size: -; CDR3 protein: CASSLIWGSSYNEQFF
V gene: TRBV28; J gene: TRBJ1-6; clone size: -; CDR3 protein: CASRTTGDNSPLHF
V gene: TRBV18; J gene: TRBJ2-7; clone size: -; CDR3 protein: CASSPKGAQEQYF
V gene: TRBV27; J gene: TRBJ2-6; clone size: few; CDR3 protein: CASSFSGGSGANVLTF
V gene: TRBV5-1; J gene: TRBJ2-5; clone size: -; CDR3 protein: CASTGGQGVVETQYF
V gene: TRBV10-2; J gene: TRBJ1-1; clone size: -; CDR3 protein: CASSSTGGIEAFF
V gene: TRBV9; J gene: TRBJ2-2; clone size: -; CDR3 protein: CASSVASGELFF
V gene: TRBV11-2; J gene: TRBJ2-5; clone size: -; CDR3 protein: CASSLDLGQGGGTQYF
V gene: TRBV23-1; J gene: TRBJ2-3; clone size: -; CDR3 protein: CASSRPGTSGGTDTQYF
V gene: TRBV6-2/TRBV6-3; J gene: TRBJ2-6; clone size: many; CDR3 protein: CASSYKGSGANVLTF
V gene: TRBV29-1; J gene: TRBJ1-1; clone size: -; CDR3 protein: CSAGQGGNTEAFF
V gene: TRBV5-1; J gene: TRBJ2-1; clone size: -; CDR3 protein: CASSPGTGGYNEQFF
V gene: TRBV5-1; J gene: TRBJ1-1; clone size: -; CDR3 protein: CASSSERGAFF
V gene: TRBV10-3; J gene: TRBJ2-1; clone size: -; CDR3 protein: CAISETGTSGRSYNEQFF
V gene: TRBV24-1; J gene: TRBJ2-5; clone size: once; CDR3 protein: CATSTGGYQETQYF
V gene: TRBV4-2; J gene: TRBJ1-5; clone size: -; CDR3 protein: CASSQETMGSQPQHF
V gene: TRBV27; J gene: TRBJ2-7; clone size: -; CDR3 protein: CASSFRGTASYEQYF
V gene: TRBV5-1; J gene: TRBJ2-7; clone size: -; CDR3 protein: CASSLVAGPSYEQYF
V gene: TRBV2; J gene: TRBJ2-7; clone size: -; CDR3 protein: CATQLEGGIGYEQYF
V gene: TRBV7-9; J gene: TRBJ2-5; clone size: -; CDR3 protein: CASSRRPTETRETQYF
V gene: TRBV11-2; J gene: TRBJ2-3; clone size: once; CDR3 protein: CASSPHSGLFTDTQYF
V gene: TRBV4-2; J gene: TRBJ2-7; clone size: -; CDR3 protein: CASSQDRGGGSYEQYF
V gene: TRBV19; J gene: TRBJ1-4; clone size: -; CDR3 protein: CASNSRRGEKLFF
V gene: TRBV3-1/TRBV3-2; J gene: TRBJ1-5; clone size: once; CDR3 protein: CASSPYPSRPF
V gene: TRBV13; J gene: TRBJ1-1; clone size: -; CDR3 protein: CASSLPYRGPEAFF
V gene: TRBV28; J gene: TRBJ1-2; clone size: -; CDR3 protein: CASSWSGGAIGGYTF
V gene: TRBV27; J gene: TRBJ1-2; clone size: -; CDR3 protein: CASSLYGTGGNGYTF
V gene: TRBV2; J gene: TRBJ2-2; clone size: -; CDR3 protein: CASSLAGGPSGELFF
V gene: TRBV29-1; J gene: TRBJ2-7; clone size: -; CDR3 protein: CSVRPDGTSGEQYF